Presented here are 22 T cell receptor beta chains from one specimen sequenced in a study of T cell responses to AZD1222 COVID-19 vaccine. TCRdb's copy holds only in-frame clones and misses some; the assay was immunoSEQ multiplex PCR. The sample lists more than 100,000 clones, 90% seen once, with approximately 1.6% in the top ten. Sequenced material: peripheral blood, taken on day 0 of AZD1222 vaccination. The receptor source for this set is an adult in good health.

V is TRBV29-1 and J is TRBJ2-4, with D maybe TRBD1 (6 bases). The ends were cut back, 0 bases at V and 1 base at J, with 13 bases in the middle. CDR1 is SQVTM and CDR2 is ANQGSEA in the germline V gene. The CDR3 runs 16 residues. The CDR3 protein is CSVEEGAGVAKNIQYF. CDR3 coding DNA: TGCAGCGTTGAAGAAGGGGCAGGGGTCGCCAAAAACATTCAGTACTTC.

The V call is TRBV7-2, the J call TRBJ2-1; the D gene is possibly TRBD2 (6 bases). Deletions cut 8 bases from V and 8 bases from J, with 19 bases between. Germline V gene data show CDR1 as SGHTA and CDR2 as FQGNSA. The length of the CDR3 is 14 residues. The CDR3: CASLADFSGDEQFF. The CDR3, as DNA: TGTGCCAGCTTAGCGGACTTCTCCGGCGATGAGCAGTTCTTC. Looking up the rest from reference TRBV7-2 and TRBJ2-1 gives the full variable domain: GAGVSQSPSNKVTEKGKDVELRCDPISGHTALYWYRQSLGQGLEFLIYFQGNSAPDKSGLPSDRFSAERTGGSVSTLTIQRTQQEDSAVYLCASLADFSGDEQFFGPGTRLTVL.

This chain joins TRBV6-5 and TRBJ1-2; maybe TRBD1 (5 bases). Germline-derived CDR1 and CDR2 are MNHEY and SVGAGI. Deletions cut 2 bases from V and 0 bases from J, with 10 bases between. The CDR3 extends over 15 amino acids. In nucleotides, the CDR3 is TGTGCCAGCAGTTACGGAGACAGCCCTAACTATGGCTACACCTTC. Encoded protein: CASSYGDSPNYGYTF.

The V gene is TRBV7-2, the J gene TRBJ2-5; 10 bases agree with TRBD2. V shed 6 bases and J 1 base; nucleotides not matched to a gene: 8. The CDR3 runs to 16 residues. Germline V gene sequence: CDR1 SGHTA, CDR2 FQGNSA. DNA of the CDR3: TGTGCCAGCAGGAGGATAGCGGGGGGACCCCAAGAGACCCAGTACTTC. Its protein product is CASRRIAGGPQETQYF. Full variable domain (missing parts from reference TRBV7-2 and TRBJ2-5): GAGVSQSPSNKVTEKGKDVELRCDPISGHTALYWYRQSLGQGLEFLIYFQGNSAPDKSGLPSDRFSAERTGGSVSTLTIQRTQQEDSAVYLCASRRIAGGPQETQYFGPGTRLLVL.

The genes are TRBV3-1 (or the pseudogene TRBV3-2) and TRBJ2-7; TRBD2 aligns across 13 bases. Losses at the gene ends were 5 bases for V and 5 bases for J; bases not matched to a gene: 12. Germline V gene data show CDR1 as LGHDT and CDR2 as YNNKEL (reference sequence). This CDR3 has 17 residues. CDR3 sequence reads: CASSESKLAGGLDEQYF. CDR3 coding DNA: TGTGCCAGCAGCGAAAGCAAACTAGCGGGGGGGCTCGACGAGCAGTACTTC.

V gene TRBV7-3 combines with J gene TRBJ2-3, with D possibly TRBD1 on 6 matching bases. CDR1 is SGHTA and CDR2 is FQGTGA in the germline V gene. Trimming cost V 4 bases and J 6 bases, with 14 bases left between them. The CDR3 runs 14 residues. The CDR3 bases are TGTGCCAGCAGCTCATCAGGGGCCGGGGATACGCAGTATTTT. Residues: CASSSSGAGDTQYF. Drawing the rest from reference TRBV7-3 and TRBJ2-3, the complete variable domain is GAGVSQTPSNKVTEKGKYVELRCDPISGHTALYWYRQSLGQGPEFLIYFQGTGAADDSGLPNDRFFAVRPEGSVSTLKIQRTERGDSAVYLCASSSSGAGDTQYFGPGTRLTVL.

The chain recombines TRBV11-3 with TRBJ2-2; 11 bases are a match to TRBD2. The CDR3 is 16 residues long. The junction had 7 bases not matched to a gene; V was cut back by 6 bases and J by 4 bases. Germline V gene data show CDR1 as SGHNT and CDR2 as YENEEA. The CDR3 here is CASSSRLAGSTGELFF. DNA of the CDR3: TGTGCCAGCAGTAGTAGACTAGCGGGGAGCACCGGGGAGCTGTTTTTT.

The chain uses TRBV28 and TRBJ1-5, with D perhaps matching TRBD1 (5 bases). The CDR3 totals 16 residues. The germline V gene encodes CDR1 MDHEN and CDR2 SYDVKM. The V end lost 6 bases, the J end lost 3 bases, and 18 bases lay between the germline ends. This chain's CDR3 is CASSSASGVLNQPQHF. The CDR3 DNA sequence: TGTGCCAGCAGCTCAGCTTCGGGGGTTCTCAATCAGCCCCAGCATTTT. Drawing the rest from reference TRBV28 and TRBJ1-5, the complete variable domain is DVKVTQSSRYLVKRTGEKVFLECVQDMDHENMFWYRQDPGLGLRLIYFSYDVKMKEKGDIPEGYSVSREKKERFSLILESASTNQTSMYLCASSSASGVLNQPQHFGDGTRLSIL.

V gene TRBV5-1 combines with J gene TRBJ2-6; D unclear. This CDR3 contains 15 residues. V lost 0 bases and J 4 bases, leaving 8 bases between the germline ends. Germline V gene sequence: CDR1 SGHRS, CDR2 YFSETQ. The CDR3 DNA reads TGCGCCAGCAGCTTGGGGCTAACCGGGGCCAACGTCCTGACTTTC. Its protein is CASSLGLTGANVLTF.

V and J are TRBV27 and TRBJ1-1, with no clear D. The CDR3 runs 15 residues. CDR1 is MNHEY and CDR2 is SMNVEV in the germline V gene (reference sequence). The V and J ends lost 6 bases and 0 bases respectively, with 14 bases between them. In DNA, the CDR3 is TGTGCCAGCAGAGGGTACGAGAGCTTGAACACTGAAGCTTTCTTT. Translated: CASRGYESLNTEAFF.

The CDR3 spells CAWSVQGTNGYTF. The CDR3 bases are TGTGCCTGGAGTGTACAGGGGACTAACGGCTACACCTTC. V usage is TRBV30 and J usage is TRBJ1-2; 7 bases are a match to TRBD1. Germline-derived CDR1 and CDR2 are GTSNPN and SVGIG (reference sequence). The CDR3 is 13 residues long. J gave up 8 bases and V 0 bases, and 6 bases lay outside the gene matches.

This chain connects TRBV28 to TRBJ2-2; a possible D gene is TRBD1 (6 bases). The CDR3 is 15 amino acids. From germline, CDR1 is MDHEN and CDR2 SYDVKM. V was cut by 5 bases and J by 2 bases, with 12 bases left in between. CDR3 DNA sequence: TGTGCCAGCAGTAAGGACAGCCGAAACACCGGGGAGCTGTTTTTT. Its translation: CASSKDSRNTGELFF. The whole variable domain, filled in from reference TRBV28 and TRBJ2-2, reads DVKVTQSSRYLVKRTGEKVFLECVQDMDHENMFWYRQDPGLGLRLIYFSYDVKMKEKGDIPEGYSVSREKKERFSLILESASTNQTSMYLCASSKDSRNTGELFFGEGSRLTVL.

The chain employs TRBV6-4 and TRBJ1-2; TRBD1 aligns across 7 bases. J lost 4 bases, V lost 4 bases, and 6 bases had no gene match. Germline V gives CDR1 MRHNA, CDR2 SNTAGT. This CDR3 has 14 amino acids. The CDR3 DNA is TGTGCCAGCAGTGCCTCGACAGGGCCCTATGGCTACACCTTC. This codes for CASSASTGPYGYTF.

The gene calls are TRBV6-1 and TRBJ1-1; perhaps TRBD1 as D (5 bases). Per germline, CDR1 MNHNS and CDR2 SASEGT. The CDR3 runs to 13 residues. The V and J ends lost 2 bases and 10 bases respectively, with 14 bases between them. In nucleotides, the CDR3 is TGTGCCAGCAGTGAAATGGCTCGGGGCGGAGCTTTCTTT. Its protein product is CASSEMARGGAFF.

The rearrangement joins TRBV21-1 to TRBJ1-5; the D call of TRBD1 is as the table states it, not checked on the DNA. TRBV21-1 is a pseudogene segment. This CDR3 comprises 14 residues. CDR3 sequence: CASSKRQGDQPQHF. CDR3 DNA sequence: TGTGCCAGCAGCAAACGACAGGGTGATCAGCCCCAGCATTTT.

The J gene is TRBJ1-3, the V gene TRBV12-1. TRBV12-1 is classified as a pseudogene. The CDR3 is 11 amino acids. The CDR3 is CASSARNTIYF. In DNA, the CDR3 is TGTGCCAGCAGCGCCCGAAACACCATATATTTT.

A single count supports this clone. This chain connects TRBV30 to TRBJ1-1; 7 nucleotides match TRBD1. Germline V CDR1 and CDR2: GTSNPN, SVGIG (reference sequence). J lost 9 bases, V lost 4 bases, and 5 bases had no gene match. The CDR3 has 11 amino acids. CDR3 in DNA: TGTGCCTGGAACCCGACAGGGAAAGCTTTCTTT. Amino acid sequence: CAWNPTGKAFF.

This chain connects TRBV3-1 (or the pseudogene TRBV3-2) to TRBJ1-5; D perhaps matches TRBD1 (6 bases). The germline V gene encodes CDR1 LGHDT and CDR2 YNNKEL (reference sequence). Trimming took off 5 bases at V and 4 bases at J, with 9 bases between the two ends. The CDR3 totals 13 residues. The CDR3 protein is CASSWTENQPQHF. CDR3 nucleotide sequence: TGTGCCAGCAGCTGGACAGAGAATCAGCCCCAGCATTTT.

This sequence joins TRBV11-2 and TRBJ1-3, with 8 bases fitting TRBD1. Germline V CDR1 and CDR2: SGHAT, FQNNGV. The length of the CDR3 is 16 residues. V lost 3 bases to trimming and J lost 5 bases; unmatched junction nucleotides: 9. CDR3 residues: CASSFTQTGERNTIYF. Here the CDR3 DNA reads TGTGCCAGCAGCTTCACCCAGACAGGGGAAAGAAACACCATATATTTT.

This chain links TRBV11-2 with TRBJ1-5; TRBD1 matches 7 bases. From germline, CDR1 is SGHAT and CDR2 FQNNGV. J lost 7 bases, V lost 3 bases, and 6 bases had no gene match. This CDR3 spans 14 amino acids. The CDR3 bases are TGTGCCAGCAGCTTGACAGGGTCAGGGCAGCCCCAGCATTTT. Protein sequence: CASSLTGSGQPQHF.

The gene calls are TRBV9 and TRBJ1-1; D remains unclear. This CDR3 is 13 amino acids long. Trimming left V 3 bases short and J 1 base short, with 7 bases between. Germline values: CDR1 SGDLS, CDR2 YYNGEE. This CDR3 reads CASSGRKNTEAFF. The CDR3 DNA reads as TGTGCCAGCAGCGGGCGGAAGAACACTGAAGCTTTCTTT. Supplemented by reference TRBV9 and TRBJ1-1, the full variable domain reads DSGVTQTPKHLITATGQRVTLRCSPRSGDLSVYWYQQSLDQGLQFLIQYYNGEERAKGNILERFSAQQFPDLHSELNLSSLELGDSALYFCASSGRKNTEAFFGQGTRLTVV.

The chain uses TRBV5-6 and TRBJ2-7, with D possibly called TRBD1 or TRBD2 (5 bases each). CDR3 length: 14 amino acids. Per the germline V gene, CDR1 is SGHDT and CDR2 is YYEEEE. The V gene lost 6 bases and the J gene lost 7 bases, with 20 bases spanning the gap. The CDR3 loop is CASNTGRQFGEQYF. The CDR3 DNA is TGTGCCAGCAACACGGGACGGCAGTTTGGGGAGCAGTACTTC. Full variable domain (rest looked up from reference TRBV5-6 and TRBJ2-7): DAGVTQSPTHLIKTRGQQVTLRCSPKSGHDTVSWYQQALGQGPQFIFQYYEEEERQRGNFPDRFSGHQFPNYSSELNVNALLLGDSALYLCASNTGRQFGEQYFGPGTRLTVT.